The entry below describes one TCR beta chain. Libraries were prepared by immunoSEQ multiplex PCR; TCRdb keeps only in-frame clonotypes and omits some of them. The top ten hold 12% of the sample, which has tens of thousands of clones, around four fifths seen once. Trimming cost V 5 bases and J 6 bases, with 20 bases left between them. The V gene's germline CDR1 is SGHTA and CDR2 FQGNSA. The CDR3 sequence is 15 residues long. The entry originates in a study of blood T cell repertoires in COVID-19. Study summary: Italy, Spain and the United States were the sources of the convalescent and acute COVID-19 samples. PBMCs, B-cell-depleted T cells, or T cells were the source of the cDNA or gDNA that made up the material.

The sample comprised peripheral blood. The chain has TRBV7-2 and TRBJ2-7, with D tentatively TRBD2 (5 bases). The receptor comes from a woman in her 70s with active or convalescent COVID-19. The CDR3 sequence is CASSPPGVFPSEQYF. The CDR3 nucleotides read TGTGCCAGCAGCCCCCCCGGGGTCTTCCCCTCCGAGCAGTACTTC.